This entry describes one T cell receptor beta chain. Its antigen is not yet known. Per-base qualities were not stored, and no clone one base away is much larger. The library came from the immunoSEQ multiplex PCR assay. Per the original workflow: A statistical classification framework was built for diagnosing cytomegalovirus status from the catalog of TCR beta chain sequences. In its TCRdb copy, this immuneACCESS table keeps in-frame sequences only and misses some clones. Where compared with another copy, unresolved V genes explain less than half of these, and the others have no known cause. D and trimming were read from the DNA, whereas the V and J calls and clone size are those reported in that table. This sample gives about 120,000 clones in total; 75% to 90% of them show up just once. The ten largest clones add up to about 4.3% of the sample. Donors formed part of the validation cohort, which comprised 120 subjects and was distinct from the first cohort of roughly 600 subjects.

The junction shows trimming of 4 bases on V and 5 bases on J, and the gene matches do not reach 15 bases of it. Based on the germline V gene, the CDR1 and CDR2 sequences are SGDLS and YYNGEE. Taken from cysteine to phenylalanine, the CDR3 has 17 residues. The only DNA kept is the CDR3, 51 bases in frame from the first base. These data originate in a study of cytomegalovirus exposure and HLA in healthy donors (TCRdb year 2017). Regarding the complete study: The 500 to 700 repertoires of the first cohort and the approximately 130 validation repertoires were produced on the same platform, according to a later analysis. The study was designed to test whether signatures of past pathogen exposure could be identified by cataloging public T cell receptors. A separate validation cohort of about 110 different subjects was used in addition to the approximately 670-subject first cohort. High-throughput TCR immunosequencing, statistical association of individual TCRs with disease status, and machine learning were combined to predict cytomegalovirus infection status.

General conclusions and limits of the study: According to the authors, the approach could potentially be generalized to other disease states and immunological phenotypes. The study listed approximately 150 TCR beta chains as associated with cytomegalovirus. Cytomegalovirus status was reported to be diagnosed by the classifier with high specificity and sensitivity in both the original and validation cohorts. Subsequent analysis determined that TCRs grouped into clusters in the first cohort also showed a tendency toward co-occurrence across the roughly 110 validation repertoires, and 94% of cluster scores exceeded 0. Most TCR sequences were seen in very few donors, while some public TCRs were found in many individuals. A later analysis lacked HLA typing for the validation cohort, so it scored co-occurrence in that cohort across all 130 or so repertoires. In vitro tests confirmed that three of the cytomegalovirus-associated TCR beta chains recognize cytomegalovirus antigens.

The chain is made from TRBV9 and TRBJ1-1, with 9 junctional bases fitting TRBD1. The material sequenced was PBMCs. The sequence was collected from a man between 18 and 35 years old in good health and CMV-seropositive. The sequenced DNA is TGTGCCAGCAGCCCTCGGGACAGGGCGGGAAGGAGGACTGAAGCTTTCTTT. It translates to CASSPRDRAGRRTEAFF.